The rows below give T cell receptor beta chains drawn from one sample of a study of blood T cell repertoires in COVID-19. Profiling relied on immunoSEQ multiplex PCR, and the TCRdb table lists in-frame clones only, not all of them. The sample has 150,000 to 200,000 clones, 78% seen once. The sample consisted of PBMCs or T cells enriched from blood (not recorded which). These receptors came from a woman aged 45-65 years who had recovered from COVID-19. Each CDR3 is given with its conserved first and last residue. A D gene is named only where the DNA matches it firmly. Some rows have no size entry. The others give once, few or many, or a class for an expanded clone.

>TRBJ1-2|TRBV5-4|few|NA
CASSLGRGGGYTF
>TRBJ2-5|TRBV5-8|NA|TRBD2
CASSGRLAEETQYF
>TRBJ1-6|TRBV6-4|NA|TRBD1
CASSELGQGGSPLHF
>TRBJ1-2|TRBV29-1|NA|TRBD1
CSGDRGLEGYTF
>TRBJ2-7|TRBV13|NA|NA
CASSLPLGRGSYEQYF
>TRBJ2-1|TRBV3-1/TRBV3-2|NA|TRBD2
CASSQDGTSGSSYNEQFF
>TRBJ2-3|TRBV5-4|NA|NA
CASSLEGFADTQYF
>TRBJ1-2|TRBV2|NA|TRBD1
CASSEDRSFNYGYTF
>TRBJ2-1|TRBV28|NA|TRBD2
CASRRGLAGYGEQFF
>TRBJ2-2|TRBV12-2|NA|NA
CASRIPGTPSGELFF
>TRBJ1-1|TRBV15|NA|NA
CATSSEVTEAFF
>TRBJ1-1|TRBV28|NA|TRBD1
CASSLPTGQGEAFF
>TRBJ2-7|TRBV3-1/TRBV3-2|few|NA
CASSRGWGRTYEQYF
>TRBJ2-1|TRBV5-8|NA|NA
CASSSGGIGEQFF
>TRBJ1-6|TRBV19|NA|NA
CASSTLNGESPLHF
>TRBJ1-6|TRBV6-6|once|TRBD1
CASSKRDRHNSPLHF
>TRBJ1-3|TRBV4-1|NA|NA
CASSQGRAAFSGNTIYF
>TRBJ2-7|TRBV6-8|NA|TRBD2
CASSYSQREGGEQYF
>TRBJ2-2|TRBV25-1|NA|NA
CASSAPGAGELFF
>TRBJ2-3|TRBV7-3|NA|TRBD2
CASSLHPVTSGGNTQYF
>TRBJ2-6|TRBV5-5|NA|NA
CASSRDSGANVLTF
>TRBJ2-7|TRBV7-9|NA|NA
CASSLDRIFGEQYF
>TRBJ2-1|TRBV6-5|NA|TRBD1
CASRGDREPQFF
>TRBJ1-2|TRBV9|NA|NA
CASSVEPLYGYTF
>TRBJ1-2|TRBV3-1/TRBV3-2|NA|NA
CASSPTTDASGYTF
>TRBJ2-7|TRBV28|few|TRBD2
CASISGGRFYEQYF
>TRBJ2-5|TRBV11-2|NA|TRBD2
CASSQSTSVGRETQYF
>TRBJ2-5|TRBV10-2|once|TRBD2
CASKPSGSETQYF
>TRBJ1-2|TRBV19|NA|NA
CASSMVAQGSNYGYTF
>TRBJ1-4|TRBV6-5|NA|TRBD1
CASSYSRTGRLCQLFF
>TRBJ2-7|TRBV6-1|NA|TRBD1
CASSAPRDRGHYEQYF
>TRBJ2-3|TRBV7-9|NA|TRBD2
CASSLGLAGVSDTQYF
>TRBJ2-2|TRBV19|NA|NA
CASSRTTSGELFF